The clone carrying this T cell receptor beta chain came up many times. The antigen remains unidentified. This record comes from a study of T cells after yellow fever vaccination. The overall study: Preparation used SMART-Seq v4 Ultra Low Input for the low-cell-number fractions. General observations from the study: Among primary-vaccination clones, most reappeared after the booster, at about 95% for CD4 and 88% for CD8.

Germline V CDR1 and CDR2: SGHTA, FQGNSA. The CDR3 has 15 residues. The J segment lost 6 bases and the V segment lost 5 bases, leaving 9 bases of the junction unmatched. TCR cDNA was made by 5'RACE template switching, adding a universal primer site and UMIs. TCRdb ran MiXCR on the 5' RACE reads and lists one entry per CDR3 protein. The sample has approximately 180,000 distinct CDR3 sequences, approximately 6% seen once. The chain recombines TRBV7-2 with TRBJ2-7; 11 nucleotides match TRBD2. The sequence was obtained from a man between 18 and 35 years old who received the YFV17D yellow fever vaccine. This sample comprised CD4+ T cells sorted from PBMCs, obtained on the day of the first yellow fever vaccination. The CDR3 DNA is TGTGCCAGCAGCCCGGGACTAGCGGAAGCCCTCGAGCAGTACTTC. Translated: CASSPGLAEALEQYF.